This TCR beta chain was identified during a study of patients and donors after allogeneic stem cell transplantation. TCRdb re-derived calls from the RT-PCR reads in MiXCR, one entry per CDR3 protein. The sample comprises 150,000 to 200,000 distinct CDR3 sequences, about 29% of which are singletons, and approximately 3.5% rests with the top ten. This clonotype was counted only a few times. Sequencing was performed on blood, either unsorted or a sorted T cell fraction (not recorded which). This clonotype was obtained from a human donor who was either an allogeneic HSCT recipient or a stem cell or donor lymphocyte infusion donor (not recorded which). It is not recorded whose cells these are; they may come from a transplant donor.

CDR3 nucleotides: TGTGCCAGCAGCCCCAGGGGGGCCCATGAGCAGTTCTTC. It is translated as CASSPRGAHEQFF. The V gene is TRBV7-9, the J gene TRBJ2-1; the D gene is possibly TRBD1 (7 bases). The V end was cut by 5 bases, the J end by 8 bases, with 13 bases between. The CDR3 contains 13 residues. Germline CDR1 reads SEHNR; CDR2 reads FQNEAQ (reference sequence).